This entry features one TCR beta chain sequence. Its target is unknown. TCRdb's copy holds only in-frame clones and misses some; the assay was immunoSEQ multiplex PCR. The data contain around 27,000 clones, around 90% of them singletons. The data were taken from a study of multiple sclerosis patients with progressive multifocal leukoencephalopathy. The study, taken as a whole, reports: Before and during natalizumab, the clones expanded at PML already existed.

The time point is: about a year of natalizumab therapy. All PML patients were female, and all patients had earlier interferon beta. V lost 4 bases, J lost 2 bases, and 4 bases stayed unmatched. There are 14 residues in the CDR3. CDR1 is SGHDT, CDR2 YYEEEE, per germline. The sequence was collected from a human donor with multiple sclerosis. This specimen was PBMCs, taken from a patient treated with natalizumab. This chain joins TRBV5-6 and TRBJ2-5, with 8 bases that match TRBD1. CDR3 nucleotides: TGTGCCAGCAGCCGGGACAGGATTCAAGAGACCCAGTACTTC. It is translated as CASSRDRIQETQYF. The full variable domain, with the rest looked up from reference TRBV5-6 and TRBJ2-5, is DAGVTQSPTHLIKTRGQQVTLRCSPKSGHDTVSWYQQALGQGPQFIFQYYEEEERQRGNFPDRFSGHQFPNYSSELNVNALLLGDSALYLCASSRDRIQETQYFGPGTRLLVL.